The clone carrying this T cell receptor beta chain was recorded many times. TCRdb re-called the 5' RACE reads with MiXCR, one entry per CDR3 protein. The sample has over 95,000 distinct CDR3 sequences; 17% are singletons. This sample is drawn from a study of T cells of healthy individuals. This clonotype originated in a human donor in good health.

The CDR3 DNA sequence: TGTGCCAGCAGTTTAGTTCTGGGACAGGGGGGGTCCTACGAGCAGTACTTC. It specifies CASSLVLGQGGSYEQYF. This chain uses TRBV28 with TRBJ2-7, with TRBD1 matching over 11 bases. J gave up 1 base and V 2 bases, and 7 bases lay outside the gene matches. The CDR3 runs 17 residues. Germline CDR1 is MDHEN and CDR2 is SYDVKM.